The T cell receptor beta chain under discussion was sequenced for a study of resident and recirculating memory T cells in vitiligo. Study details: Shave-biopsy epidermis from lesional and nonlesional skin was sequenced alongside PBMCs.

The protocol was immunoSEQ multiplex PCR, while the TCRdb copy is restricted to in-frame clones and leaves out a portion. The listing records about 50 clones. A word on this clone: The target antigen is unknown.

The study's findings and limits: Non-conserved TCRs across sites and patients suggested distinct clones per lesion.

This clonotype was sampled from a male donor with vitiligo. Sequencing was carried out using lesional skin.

The CDR3 loop is CASSDPLAGETQYF. The CDR3 nucleotides read TGTGCCAGCAGTGACCCTTTGGCGGGAGAGACCCAGTACTTC. The rearrangement uses TRBV6-1 and TRBJ2-5; maybe TRBD2 (5 bases). The CDR3 has 14 amino acids. Trimming pared 3 bases from V and 4 bases from J, leaving 12 bases between. Germline V gene sequence: CDR1 MNHNS, CDR2 SASEGT.